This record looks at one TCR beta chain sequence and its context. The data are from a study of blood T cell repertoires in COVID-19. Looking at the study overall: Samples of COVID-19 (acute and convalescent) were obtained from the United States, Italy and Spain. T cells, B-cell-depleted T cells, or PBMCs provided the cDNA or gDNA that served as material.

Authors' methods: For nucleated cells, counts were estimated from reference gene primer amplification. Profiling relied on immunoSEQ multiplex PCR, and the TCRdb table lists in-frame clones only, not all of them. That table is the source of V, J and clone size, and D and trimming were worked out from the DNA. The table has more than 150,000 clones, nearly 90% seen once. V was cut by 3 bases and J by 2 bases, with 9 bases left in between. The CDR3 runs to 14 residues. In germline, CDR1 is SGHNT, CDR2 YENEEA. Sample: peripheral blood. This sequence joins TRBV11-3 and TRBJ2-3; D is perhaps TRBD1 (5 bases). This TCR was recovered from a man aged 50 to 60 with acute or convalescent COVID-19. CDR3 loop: CASSLLGDTDTQYF. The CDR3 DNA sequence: TGTGCCAGCAGCTTGTTAGGGGACACAGATACGCAGTATTTT.